This T cell receptor (beta chain) was sequenced during a study of T cell responses to AZD1222 COVID-19 vaccine. The study's findings and limits: Increased Spike-specific TCR breadth and depth were observed after two AZD1222 doses.

This clone is a singleton in its sample. Its antigen remains unknown. V lost 2 bases and J lost 7; bases outside the gene matches: 4. This CDR3 is 15 amino acids long. The V gene's germline CDR1 is MNHEY and CDR2 SVGAGI. Data came from immunoSEQ multiplex PCR; TCRdb stores just in-frame clones and leaves some out. The data show some 150,000 clones, 90% to 95% seen once. The chain carries TRBV6-5 and TRBJ2-1; 11 bases are a match to TRBD1. The receptor comes from an adult in good health. Material: peripheral blood, obtained on day 0 of AZD1222 vaccination. In DNA form, the CDR3 reads TGTGCCAGCAGTTACCCCGGGACAGGGGGGAATGAGCAGTTCTTC. Translated: CASSYPGTGGNEQFF.